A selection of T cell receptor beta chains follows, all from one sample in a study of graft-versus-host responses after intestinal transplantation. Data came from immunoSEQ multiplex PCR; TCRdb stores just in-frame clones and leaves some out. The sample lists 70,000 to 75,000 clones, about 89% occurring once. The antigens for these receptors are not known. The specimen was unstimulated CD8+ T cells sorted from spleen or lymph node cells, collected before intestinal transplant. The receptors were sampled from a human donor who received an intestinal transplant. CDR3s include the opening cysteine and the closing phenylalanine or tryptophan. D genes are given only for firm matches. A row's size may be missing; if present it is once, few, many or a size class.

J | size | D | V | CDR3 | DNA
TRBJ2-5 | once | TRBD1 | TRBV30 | CAWSVGTGGQETQYF | TGTGCCTGGAGTGTCGGGACAGGGGGCCAAGAGACCCAGTACTTC
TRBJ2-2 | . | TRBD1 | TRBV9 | CASSSKRDSNTGELFF | TGTGCCAGCAGCTCTAAACGGGACAGCAACACCGGGGAGCTGTTTTTT
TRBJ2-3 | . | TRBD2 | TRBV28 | CASSFYPGTSGRVSDTQYF | TGTGCCAGCAGTTTTTACCCCGGGACTAGCGGGAGAGTGTCCGATACGCAGTATTTT
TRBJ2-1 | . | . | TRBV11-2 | CASSLGGGYNEQFF | TGTGCCAGCAGCTTAGGTGGAGGTTATAATGAGCAGTTCTTC
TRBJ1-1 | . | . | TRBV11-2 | CASSLEPGDSTEAFF | TGTGCCAGCAGCTTAGAACCGGGGGATAGCACTGAAGCTTTCTTT
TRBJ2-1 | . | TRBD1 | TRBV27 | CASSLRTGSNEQFF | TGTGCCAGCAGTCTAAGGACAGGTAGCAATGAGCAGTTCTTC
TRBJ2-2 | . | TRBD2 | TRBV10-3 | CAIRPGLAGGGSTGELFF | TGTGCCATCAGGCCGGGACTAGCGGGAGGTGGTAGCACCGGGGAGCTGTTTTTT
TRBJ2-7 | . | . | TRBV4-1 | CASSHRDTSRDEQYF | TGCGCCAGCAGCCATCGGGACACCTCACGGGACGAGCAGTACTTC
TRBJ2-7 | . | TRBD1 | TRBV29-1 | CSCVDREPYEQYF | TGCAGCTGTGTGGACAGGGAGCCCTACGAGCAGTACTTC
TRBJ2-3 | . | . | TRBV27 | CASKGPPGGQYF | TGTGCCAGCAAGGGGCCCCCCGGGGGGCAGTATTTT
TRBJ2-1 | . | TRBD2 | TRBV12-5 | CASGYEREGSYNEQFF | TGTGCTAGTGGATACGAGCGGGAGGGCTCCTACAATGAGCAGTTCTTC